Listed below are T cell receptor beta chains from one sample, sequenced in a study of neoadjuvant nivolumab and ipilimumab in lung cancer. Profiled with immunoSEQ multiplex PCR; TCRdb holds only in-frame clones, not every one. The sample has fewer than 30,000 clones; more than 75% are singletons. The sequencing here drew on tumor tissue, taken after neoadjuvant nivolumab, alone or with ipilimumab, at or shortly before surgery. The source of these receptors is an adult with non-small cell lung cancer. The CDR3 runs from the conserved cysteine through the conserved F or W. Each record gives: J gene, D gene, clone size, V gene, CDR3 protein, CDR3 DNA. A D gene is named only where the DNA matches it firmly. The size of a clone is reported for some rows only, either as once, few or many, or as a class for expanded clones.

TRBJ1-2 | . | . | TRBV9 | CASSVATDHHYGYTF | TGTGCCAGCAGCGTAGCTACGGACCACCACTATGGCTACACCTTC
TRBJ2-7 | TRBD2 | . | TRBV5-4 | CASSQGGAGATYEQYF | TGTGCCAGCAGCCAGGGAGGAGCGGGGGCCACCTACGAGCAGTACTTC
TRBJ2-1 | . | . | TRBV6-6 | CASSYTRGGNEQFF | TGTGCCAGCAGTTACACCCGGGGAGGCAATGAGCAGTTCTTC
TRBJ2-5 | . | once | TRBV7-2 | CASSPGVGGQETQYF | TGTGCCAGCAGCCCCGGGGTTGGGGGCCAAGAGACCCAGTACTTC
TRBJ1-2 | TRBD1 | . | TRBV28 | CASSLVQGGFSGYTF | TGTGCCAGCAGTTTGGTACAGGGGGGCTTTAGTGGCTACACCTTC
TRBJ2-3 | TRBD2 | once | TRBV5-8 | CASSGLTSGGTDTQYF | TGTGCCAGCAGCGGCCTCACTAGCGGGGGCACAGATACGCAGTATTTT
TRBJ2-6 | . | . | TRBV29-1 | CSVGSGANVLTF | TGCAGCGTAGGATCTGGGGCCAACGTCCTGACTTTC
TRBJ1-1 | . | . | TRBV5-6 | CASSPLQGIAFF | TGTGCCAGCAGCCCATTACAGGGAATAGCTTTCTTT
TRBJ2-1 | TRBD2 | . | TRBV11-2 | CASSLVIAGEQFF | TGTGCCAGCAGCTTAGTAATAGCGGGCGAGCAGTTCTTC
TRBJ2-2 | . | . | TRBV7-2 | CASSLFVGKAGELFF | TGTGCCAGCAGCTTATTTGTGGGGAAGGCCGGGGAGCTGTTTTTT
TRBJ2-1 | TRBD2 | . | TRBV5-1 | CASSLELATNNEQFF | TGCGCCAGCAGCTTGGAACTAGCGACGAACAATGAGCAGTTCTTC
TRBJ2-1 | . | once | TRBV11-3 | CASSFRGESEQFF | TGTGCCAGCAGCTTTAGAGGGGAGTCTGAGCAGTTCTTC
TRBJ2-1 | . | . | TRBV7-9 | CASSLEDNEQFF | TGTGCCAGCAGCTTAGAGGACAATGAGCAGTTCTTC
TRBJ2-3 | TRBD2 | . | TRBV4-3 | CASSQDRLGGTDTQYF | TGCGCCAGCAGCCAAGATCGCTTGGGGGGGACGGATACGCAGTATTTT
TRBJ2-1 | TRBD2 | . | TRBV5-8 | CASSLAGGHNEQFF | TGTGCCAGCAGCTTAGCGGGGGGGCACAATGAGCAGTTCTTC
TRBJ2-7 | . | . | TRBV4-2 | CASSQEPGGVVDEQYF | TGTGCCAGCAGCCAAGAACCCGGGGGAGTGGTCGACGAGCAGTACTTC